The clone carrying this T cell receptor beta chain was counted many times. CDR3 length: 14 amino acids. Trimming at V came to 6 bases and at J to 3 bases, leaving 5 bases not matched to a gene. Germline-derived CDR1 and CDR2 are DFQATT and SNEGSKA (reference sequence). This sample was taken from a study of neurological immune-mediated disorders. TCRdb re-called the 5' RACE reads through MiXCR, storing one row per CDR3 protein. The table lists roughly 14,000 distinct CDR3 sequences, roughly 10% of them singletons. This chain connects TRBV20-1 to TRBJ1-4; TRBD1 agrees at 9 bases. The source material was PBMCs. The source is a middle-aged woman in good health. As DNA, the CDR3 is TGCAGTGCCCCCGGACAGGGGCCTAATGAAAAACTGTTTTTT. Translating gives CSAPGQGPNEKLFF.